Given below is one T cell receptor beta chain in context. Its antigen is still unknown. This entry belongs to a study of T cell responses to AZD1222 COVID-19 vaccine. The CDR3 totals 15 residues. The germline V and J ends were trimmed by 4 bases and 7 bases, with 20 bases remaining between them. Germline V gene data show CDR1 as SGHDT and CDR2 as YYEEEE. Here immunoSEQ multiplex PCR was the method, and the copy in TCRdb shows in-frame clones only, minus some. This table has approximately 82,000 clones, 80% to 95% appearing once. Whole-study results and caveats: Among AZD1222 vaccinees, only six or seven were seropositive at baseline. The donor cohort was predominantly white British with a female majority, and clonal diversity may have been underestimated. Researchers report vaccine-associated CD4 TCRs spanning spike, with dominance at 160-218 and 743-854.

The sample consisted of peripheral blood, taken 28 days after the second AZD1222 dose. This sequence originates from an adult who received the AZD1222 COVID-19 vaccine. The chain carries TRBV5-6 and TRBJ1-1, with D possibly being TRBD1 (6 bases). CDR3 residues: CASSPRRVGTHEAFF. The DNA for the CDR3 is TGTGCCAGCAGCCCTCGTCGAGTGGGGACACATGAAGCTTTCTTT.